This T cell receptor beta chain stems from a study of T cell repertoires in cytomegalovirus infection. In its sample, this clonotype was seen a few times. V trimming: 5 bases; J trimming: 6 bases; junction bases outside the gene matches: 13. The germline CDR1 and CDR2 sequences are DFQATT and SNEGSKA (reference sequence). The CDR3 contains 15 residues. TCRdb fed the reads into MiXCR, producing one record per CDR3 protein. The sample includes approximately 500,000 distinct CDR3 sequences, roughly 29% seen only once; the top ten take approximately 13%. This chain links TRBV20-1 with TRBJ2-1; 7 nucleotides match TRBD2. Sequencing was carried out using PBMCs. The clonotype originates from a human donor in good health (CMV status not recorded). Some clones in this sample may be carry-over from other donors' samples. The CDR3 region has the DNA TGCAGTGCTGGAGCCTTAGCGGGTGAACTCAATGAGCAGTTCTTC. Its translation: CSAGALAGELNEQFF.